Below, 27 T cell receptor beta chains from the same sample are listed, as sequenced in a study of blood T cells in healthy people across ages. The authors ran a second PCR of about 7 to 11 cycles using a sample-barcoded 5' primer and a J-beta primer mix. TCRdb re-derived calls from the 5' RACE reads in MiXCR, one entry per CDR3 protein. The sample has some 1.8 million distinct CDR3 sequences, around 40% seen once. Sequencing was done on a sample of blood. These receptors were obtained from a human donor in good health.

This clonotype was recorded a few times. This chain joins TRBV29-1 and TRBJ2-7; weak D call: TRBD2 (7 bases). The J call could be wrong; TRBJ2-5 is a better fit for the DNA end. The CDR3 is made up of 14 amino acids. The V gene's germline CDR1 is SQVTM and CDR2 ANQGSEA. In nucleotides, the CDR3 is TGCAGCGTTGACGCGGGGGCCCTTAGGGAGACCCAGTACTTC. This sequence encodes CSVDAGALRETQYF.

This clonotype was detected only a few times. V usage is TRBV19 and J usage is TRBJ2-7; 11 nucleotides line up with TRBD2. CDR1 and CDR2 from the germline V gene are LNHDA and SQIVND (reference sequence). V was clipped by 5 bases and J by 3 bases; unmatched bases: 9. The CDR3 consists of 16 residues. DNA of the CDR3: TGTGCCAGTAGTCAGACCGGGACTAGCGGCTTCTACGAGCAGTACTTC. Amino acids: CASSQTGTSGFYEQYF. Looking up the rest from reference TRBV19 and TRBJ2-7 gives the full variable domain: DGGITQSPKYLFRKEGQNVTLSCEQNLNHDAMYWYRQDPGQGLRLIYYSQIVNDFQKGDIAEGYSVSREKKESFPLTVTSAQKNPTAFYLCASSQTGTSGFYEQYFGPGTRLTVT.

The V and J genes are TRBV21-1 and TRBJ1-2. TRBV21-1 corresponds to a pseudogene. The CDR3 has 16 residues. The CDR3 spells CASRTEGTAANYGYTF. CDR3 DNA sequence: TGTGCCAGCAGGACAGAAGGGACTGCCGCTAACTATGGCTACACCTTC.

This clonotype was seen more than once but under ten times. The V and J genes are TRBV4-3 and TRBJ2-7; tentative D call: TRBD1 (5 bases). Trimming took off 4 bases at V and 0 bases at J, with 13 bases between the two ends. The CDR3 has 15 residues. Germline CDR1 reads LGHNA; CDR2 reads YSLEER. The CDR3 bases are TGCGCCAGCAGCCTCGGACACCAGAGCTCCTACGAGCAGTACTTC. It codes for CASSLGHQSSYEQYF.

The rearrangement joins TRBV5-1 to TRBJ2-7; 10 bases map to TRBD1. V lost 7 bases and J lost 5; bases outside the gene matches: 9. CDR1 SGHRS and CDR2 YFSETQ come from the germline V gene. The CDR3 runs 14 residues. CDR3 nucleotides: TGCGCCAGCCGCTCGGGACAGGGGAGGAACGAGCAGTACTTC. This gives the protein CASRSGQGRNEQYF.

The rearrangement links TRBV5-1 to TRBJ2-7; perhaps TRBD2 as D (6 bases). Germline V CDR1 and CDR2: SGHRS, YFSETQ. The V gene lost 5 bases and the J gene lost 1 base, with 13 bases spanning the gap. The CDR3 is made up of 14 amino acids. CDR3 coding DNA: TGCGCCAGCAGGGGACGGGGGACTTCCTACGAGCAGTACTTC. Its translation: CASRGRGTSYEQYF.

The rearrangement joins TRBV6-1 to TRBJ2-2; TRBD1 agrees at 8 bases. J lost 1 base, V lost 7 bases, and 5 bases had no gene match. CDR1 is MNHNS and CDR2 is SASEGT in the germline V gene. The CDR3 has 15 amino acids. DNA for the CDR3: TGTGCCAGCACTCCGGGACAGGAGAACACCGGGGAGCTGTTTTTT. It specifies CASTPGQENTGELFF.

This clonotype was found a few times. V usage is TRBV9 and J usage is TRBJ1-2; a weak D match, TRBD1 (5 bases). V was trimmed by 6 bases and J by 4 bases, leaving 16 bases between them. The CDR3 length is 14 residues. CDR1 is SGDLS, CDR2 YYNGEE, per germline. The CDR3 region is CASNPNGGGYGYTF. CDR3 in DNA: TGTGCCAGCAACCCTAATGGGGGGGGCTATGGCTACACCTTC.

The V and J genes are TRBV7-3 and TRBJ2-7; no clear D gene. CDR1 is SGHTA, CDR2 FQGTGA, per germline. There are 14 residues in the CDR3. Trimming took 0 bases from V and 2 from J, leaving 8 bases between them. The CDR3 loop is CASSLTPNPYEQYF. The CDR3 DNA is TGTGCCAGCAGCTTAACCCCGAATCCCTACGAGCAGTACTTC.

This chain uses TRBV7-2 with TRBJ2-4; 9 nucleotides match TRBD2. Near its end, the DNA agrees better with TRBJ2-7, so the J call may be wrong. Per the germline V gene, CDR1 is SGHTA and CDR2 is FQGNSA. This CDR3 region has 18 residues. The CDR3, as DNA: TGTGCCAGCAGCTTAAGGGTAGCGGGGGACACAACCTTCTACGAGCAGTACTTC. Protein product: CASSLRVAGDTTFYEQYF.

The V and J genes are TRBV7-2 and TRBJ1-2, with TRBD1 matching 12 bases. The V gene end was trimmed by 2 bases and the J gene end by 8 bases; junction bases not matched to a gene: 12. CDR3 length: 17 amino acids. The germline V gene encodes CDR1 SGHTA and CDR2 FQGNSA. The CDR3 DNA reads TGTGCCAGCAGCTTAACGGGGGGACAGGGGGCGGTTGAAGGCTACACCTTC. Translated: CASSLTGGQGAVEGYTF.

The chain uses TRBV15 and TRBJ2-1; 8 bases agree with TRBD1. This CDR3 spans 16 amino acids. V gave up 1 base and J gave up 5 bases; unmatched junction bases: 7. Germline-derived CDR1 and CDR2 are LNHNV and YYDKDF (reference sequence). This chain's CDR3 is CATSRATGGQHNEQFF. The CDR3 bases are TGTGCCACCAGCAGAGCAACAGGGGGGCAACACAATGAGCAGTTCTTC.

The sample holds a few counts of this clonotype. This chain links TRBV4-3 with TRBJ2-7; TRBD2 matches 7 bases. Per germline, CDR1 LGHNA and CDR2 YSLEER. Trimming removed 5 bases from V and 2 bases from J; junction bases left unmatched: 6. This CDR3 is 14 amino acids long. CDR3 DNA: TGCGCCAGCAGCATGCAGCGGGGACCCTACGAGCAGTACTTC. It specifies CASSMQRGPYEQYF.

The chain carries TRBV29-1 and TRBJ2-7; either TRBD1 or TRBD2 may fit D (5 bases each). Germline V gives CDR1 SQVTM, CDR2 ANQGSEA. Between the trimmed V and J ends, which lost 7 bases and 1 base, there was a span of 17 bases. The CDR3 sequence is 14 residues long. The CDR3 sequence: CSASVGDTSYEQYF. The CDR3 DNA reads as TGCAGCGCAAGCGTGGGGGATACATCCTACGAGCAGTACTTC.

The CDR3 here is CASSVLAGGIQGTDTQYF. CDR3 DNA: TGTGCCAGCAGCGTATTAGCGGGGGGGATACAGGGCACAGATACGCAGTATTTT. V gene TRBV9 combines with J gene TRBJ2-3; 11 bases fit TRBD2. V lost 1 base, J lost 1 base, and 8 bases stayed unmatched. Germline lookup yields CDR1 SGDLS and CDR2 YYNGEE. This CDR3 is 18 amino acids long.

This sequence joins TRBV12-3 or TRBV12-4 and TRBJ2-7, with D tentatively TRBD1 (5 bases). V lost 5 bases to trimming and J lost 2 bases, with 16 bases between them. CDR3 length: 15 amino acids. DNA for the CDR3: TGTGCCAGCAGTCTTCAGGGCCATCGTCCCTACGAGCAGTACTTC. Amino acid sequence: CASSLQGHRPYEQYF.

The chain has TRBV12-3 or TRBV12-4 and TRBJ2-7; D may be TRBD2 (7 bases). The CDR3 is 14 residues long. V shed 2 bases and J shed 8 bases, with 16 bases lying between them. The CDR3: CASSLIMAGDKQYF. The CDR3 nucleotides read TGTGCCAGCAGTTTAATTATGGCGGGGGACAAGCAGTACTTC.

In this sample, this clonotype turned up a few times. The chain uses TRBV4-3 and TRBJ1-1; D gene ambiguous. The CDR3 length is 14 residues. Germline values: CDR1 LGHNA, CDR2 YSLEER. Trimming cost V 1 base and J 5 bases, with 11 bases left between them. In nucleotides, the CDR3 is TGCGCCAGCAGCCAAGGAGGAGAGGGTACTGAAGCTTTCTTT. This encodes CASSQGGEGTEAFF.

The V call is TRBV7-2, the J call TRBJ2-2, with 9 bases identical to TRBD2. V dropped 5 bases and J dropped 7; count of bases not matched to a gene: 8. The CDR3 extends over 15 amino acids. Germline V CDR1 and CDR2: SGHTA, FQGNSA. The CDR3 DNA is TGTGCCAGCAGCCGTGGACTAGCGAGGGTCGGGGAGCTGTTTTTT. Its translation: CASSRGLARVGELFF.

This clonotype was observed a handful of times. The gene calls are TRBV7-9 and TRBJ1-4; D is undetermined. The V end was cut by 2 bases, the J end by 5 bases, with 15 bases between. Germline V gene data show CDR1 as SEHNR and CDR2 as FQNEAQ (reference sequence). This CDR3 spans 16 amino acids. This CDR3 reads CASSLSDLWENEKLFF. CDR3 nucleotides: TGTGCCAGCAGCTTATCTGATTTGTGGGAAAATGAAAAACTGTTTTTT.

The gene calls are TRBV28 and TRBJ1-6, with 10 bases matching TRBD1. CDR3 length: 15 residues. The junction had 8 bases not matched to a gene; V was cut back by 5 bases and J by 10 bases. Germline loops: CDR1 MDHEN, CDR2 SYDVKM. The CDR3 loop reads CASSRPGQGWSPLHF. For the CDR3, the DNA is TGTGCCAGCAGTCGTCCGGGACAGGGGTGGTCACCCCTCCACTTT.

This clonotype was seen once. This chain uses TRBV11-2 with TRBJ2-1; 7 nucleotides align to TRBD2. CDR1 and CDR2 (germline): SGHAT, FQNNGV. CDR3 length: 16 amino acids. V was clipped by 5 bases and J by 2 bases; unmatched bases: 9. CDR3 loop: CASSRREGYPYNEQFF. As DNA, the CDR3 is TGTGCCAGCAGCCGTAGGGAGGGATACCCCTACAATGAGCAGTTCTTC.

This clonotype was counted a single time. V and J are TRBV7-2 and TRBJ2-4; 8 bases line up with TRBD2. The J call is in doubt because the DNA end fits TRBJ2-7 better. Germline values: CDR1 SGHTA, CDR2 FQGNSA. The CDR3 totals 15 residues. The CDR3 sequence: CASSLDFSGGYEQYF. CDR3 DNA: TGTGCCAGCAGCTTAGATTTCAGCGGGGGCTACGAGCAGTACTTC.

CDR3 coding DNA: TGCGCCAGCAGCTTGAGTGGGGGGTCCGGGGAGCTGTTTTTT. It translates to CASSLSGGSGELFF. The gene calls are TRBV5-1 and TRBJ2-2; D possibly corresponds to TRBD2 (6 bases). Trimming took 1 base from V and 6 from J, leaving 10 bases between them. The CDR3 runs to 14 residues. CDR1 and CDR2 from the germline V gene are SGHRS and YFSETQ.

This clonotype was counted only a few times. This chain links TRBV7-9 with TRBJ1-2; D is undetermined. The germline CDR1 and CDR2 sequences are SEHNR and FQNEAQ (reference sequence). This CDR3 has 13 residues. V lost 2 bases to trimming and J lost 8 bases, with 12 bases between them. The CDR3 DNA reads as TGTGCCAGCAGCTTACTAGGGAGGGAAGGCTACACCTTC. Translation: CASSLLGREGYTF.

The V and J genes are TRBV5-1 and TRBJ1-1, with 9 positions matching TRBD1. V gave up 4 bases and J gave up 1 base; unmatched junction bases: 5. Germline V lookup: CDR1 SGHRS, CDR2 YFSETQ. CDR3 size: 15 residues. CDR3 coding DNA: TGCGCCAGCAGCAGCCAGACAGGGGGGAACACTGAAGCTTTCTTT. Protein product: CASSSQTGGNTEAFF.

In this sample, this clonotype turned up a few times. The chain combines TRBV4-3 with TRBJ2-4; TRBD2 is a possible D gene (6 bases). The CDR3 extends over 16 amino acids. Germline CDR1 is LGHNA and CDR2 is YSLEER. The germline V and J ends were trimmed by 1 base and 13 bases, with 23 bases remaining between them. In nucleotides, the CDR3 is TGCGCCAGCAGCCAAGGATACCGGGACTCCGGACGGGAGCAGTACTTC. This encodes CASSQGYRDSGREQYF.